These 23 T cell receptor beta chains share one sample of origin, sequenced in a study of T cell changes during pregnancy in multiple sclerosis. Sequencing used immunoSEQ multiplex PCR; TCRdb keeps in-frame clones, though not all of them. This repertoire shows about 98,000 clones, about 90% found once; its top ten account for approximately 2.2%. The material sequenced was peripheral blood, taken after pregnancy. These receptors all come from a female donor in good health, enrolled as a control in a pregnancy study.

This sequence joins TRBV5-5 and TRBJ2-7, with D perhaps TRBD2 (6 bases). The CDR3 sequence is 15 residues long. V lost 4 bases and J 3 bases, leaving 17 bases between the germline ends. Germline CDR1 reads SGHKS; CDR2 reads YYEKEE (reference sequence). The CDR3 DNA reads as TGTGCCAGCAGCCTCCGGACTAATCTGAACTACGAGCAGTACTTC. Translating it yields CASSLRTNLNYEQYF.

The chain employs TRBV7-8 and TRBJ2-7, with a tentative D call TRBD2 (6 bases). In germline, CDR1 is SGHVS, CDR2 FQNEAQ. This CDR3 region has 14 residues. Trimming pared 5 bases from V and 0 bases from J, leaving 11 bases between. CDR3 DNA sequence: TGTGCCAGCAGCCCGTGGAGGGACTCCTACGAGCAGTACTTC. It codes for CASSPWRDSYEQYF.

This clone has just a few counts. A read error may produce the germline difference seen at one junction end. The V and J genes are TRBV10-3 and TRBJ1-2, with a tentative D call TRBD1 (5 bases). CDR1 is ENHRY, CDR2 SYGVKD, per germline. The CDR3 totals 11 residues. CDR3 in amino acids: CAIRDLQERHF. The DNA of the CDR3 is TGTGCCATCAGGGACCTACAGGAAAGGCATTTC.

The chain is built from TRBV19 and TRBJ1-1; D gene uncertain. The CDR3 totals 12 residues. The germline gives CDR1 LNHDA, CDR2 SQIVND (reference sequence). Trimming cost V 1 base and J 6 bases, with 6 bases left between them. In DNA form, the CDR3 reads TGTGCCAGTAGTATAGGAGGTTCTGAAGCTTTCTTT. Residues: CASSIGGSEAFF.

The chain joins TRBV5-1 to TRBJ2-2; TRBD2 is a possible D gene (6 bases). Trimming removed 1 base at V and 4 bases at J, with 14 bases between. From germline, CDR1 is SGHRS and CDR2 YFSETQ. The CDR3 is made up of 16 amino acids. CDR3 residues: CASSLKGGAGTGELFF. The CDR3 DNA sequence: TGCGCCAGCAGCTTGAAGGGAGGCGCAGGCACCGGGGAGCTGTTTTTT.

The chain is built from TRBV30 and TRBJ2-7; maybe TRBD1 (6 bases). V lost 5 bases to trimming and J lost 2 bases, with 10 bases between them. Germline CDR1 and CDR2: GTSNPN and SVGIG (reference sequence). The CDR3 loop spans 12 amino acids. CDR3 coding DNA: TGTGCCTGGGGGGGACACCCCTACGAGCAGTACTTC. Residues: CAWGGHPYEQYF.

The chain employs TRBV5-1 and TRBJ2-7; possible D gene TRBD2, 5 bases. This CDR3 spans 13 amino acids. Deletions cut 3 bases from V and 3 bases from J, with 10 bases between. CDR1 is SGHRS and CDR2 is YFSETQ in the germline V gene. The CDR3 is CASSWAGVYEQYF. DNA for the CDR3: TGCGCCAGCAGCTGGGCCGGGGTCTACGAGCAGTACTTC.

The chain employs TRBV5-1 and TRBJ2-7; D is perhaps TRBD1 (6 bases). CDR1 is SGHRS, CDR2 YFSETQ, per germline. V lost 4 bases and J lost 5, with 13 bases in between. The CDR3 runs 13 residues. The CDR3, as DNA: TGCGCCAGCAGCCTAATACAGGGTAACGAGCAGTACTTC. This sequence encodes CASSLIQGNEQYF.

This chain connects TRBV11-2 to TRBJ2-5; TRBD1 matches 12 bases. CDR1 and CDR2 (germline): SGHAT, FQNNGV. This CDR3 is built from 15 residues. The V gene end was trimmed by 3 bases and the J gene end by 5 bases; junction bases not matched to a gene: 4. CDR3 sequence: CASSLGTGGRETQYF. CDR3 nucleotide sequence: TGTGCCAGCAGCTTGGGGACAGGGGGCCGGGAGACCCAGTACTTC.

Only one count was recorded for this clone. The chain links TRBV11-2 to TRBJ2-1; possible D gene TRBD2, 6 bases. Deletions cut 5 bases from V and 8 bases from J, with 16 bases between. CDR1 SGHAT and CDR2 FQNNGV come from the germline V gene. The CDR3 spans 14 residues. The chain's CDR3 is CASSRRLGSDEQFF. Here the CDR3 DNA reads TGTGCCAGCAGCCGGCGACTAGGTAGTGATGAGCAGTTCTTC.

This chain links TRBV13 with TRBJ2-2, with D possibly being TRBD1 (6 bases). Germline V gives CDR1 PRHDT, CDR2 FYEKMQ (reference sequence). V lost 5 bases and J 4 bases, leaving 14 bases between the germline ends. CDR3 size: 15 residues. The DNA of the CDR3 is TGTGCCAGCAGCCCCCGGACAGCCTTCACCGGGGAGCTGTTTTTT. It translates to CASSPRTAFTGELFF.

The chain carries TRBV28 and TRBJ2-5, with 15 bases matching TRBD2. The CDR3 length is 19 residues. The J segment lost 2 bases and the V segment lost 2 bases, leaving 9 bases of the junction unmatched. CDR1 is MDHEN and CDR2 is SYDVKM in the germline V gene. Here the CDR3 DNA reads TGTGCCAGCAGTTTAGGACAGTATGGACTAGCGGGAGGGCAAGAGACCCAGTACTTC. Amino acids: CASSLGQYGLAGGQETQYF. The whole variable domain, filled in from reference TRBV28 and TRBJ2-5, reads DVKVTQSSRYLVKRTGEKVFLECVQDMDHENMFWYRQDPGLGLRLIYFSYDVKMKEKGDIPEGYSVSREKKERFSLILESASTNQTSMYLCASSLGQYGLAGGQETQYFGPGTRLLVL.

This chain connects TRBV28 to TRBJ1-6; TRBD1 agrees at 7 bases. This CDR3 spans 14 amino acids. V shed 3 bases and J 7 bases; nucleotides not matched to a gene: 3. CDR1 is MDHEN and CDR2 is SYDVKM in the germline V gene. CDR3 nucleotide sequence: TGTGCCAGCAGTTTTAGGGGGCGGAATTCACCCCTCCACTTT. Encoded protein: CASSFRGRNSPLHF.

This chain joins TRBV7-9 and TRBJ1-5; 7 nucleotides align to TRBD1. J was trimmed by 7 bases and V by 4 bases; bases with no gene match: 7. Germline V gene data show CDR1 as SEHNR and CDR2 as FQNEAQ (reference sequence). CDR3 length equals 14 residues. The CDR3 loop reads CASSSDRAEQPQHF. CDR3 bases: TGTGCCAGCAGCTCCGACAGGGCCGAACAGCCCCAGCATTTT.

This rearrangement joins TRBV28 to TRBJ1-2, with a possible D match to TRBD1 (6 bases). CDR1 is MDHEN, CDR2 SYDVKM, per germline. The CDR3 runs 17 residues. Trimming removed 4 bases from V and 7 bases from J, with 25 bases in between. The CDR3 spells CASSSRPSDRRNGGYTF. Here the CDR3 DNA reads TGTGCCAGCAGTTCCCGACCTTCTGACAGGAGGAATGGTGGCTACACCTTC.

The chain employs TRBV6-6 and TRBJ1-1; D is unclear. Germline V gene data show CDR1 as MNHNY and CDR2 as SVGAGI (reference sequence). The V and J ends lost 2 bases and 8 bases respectively, with 12 bases between them. The CDR3 has 13 amino acids. The CDR3 sequence: CASSYDQLGEAFF. The CDR3 DNA reads as TGTGCCAGCAGTTACGACCAACTCGGGGAAGCTTTCTTT.

The table lists this clone with a count of one. The chain recombines TRBV5-5 with TRBJ2-7; no definite D call. V was clipped by 4 bases and J by 3 bases, with 17 bases between them. Germline CDR1 reads SGHKS; CDR2 reads YYEKEE (reference sequence). The CDR3 is 15 amino acids. The CDR3 nucleotides are TGTGCCAGCAGCCCCCGAGACACGAGAAGCTACGAGCAGTACTTC. This translates into CASSPRDTRSYEQYF.

This clone was seen a single time. J is TRBJ1-3 and V is TRBV5-5, with TRBD1 identical over 8 bases. The CDR3 spans 17 residues. J gave up 0 bases and V 0 bases, and 5 bases lay outside the gene matches. From germline, CDR1 is SGHKS and CDR2 YYEKEE (reference sequence). This CDR3 reads CASSLAGQANSGNTIYF. The CDR3 coding sequence is TGTGCCAGCAGCTTGGCGGGACAGGCGAACTCTGGAAACACCATATATTTT. Using reference TRBV5-5 and TRBJ1-3 for the parts outside the CDR3, the full variable domain is DAGVTQSPTHLIKTRGQQVTLRCSPISGHKSVSWYQQVLGQGPQFIFQYYEKEERGRGNFPDRFSARQFPNYSSELNVNALLLGDSALYLCASSLAGQANSGNTIYFGEGSWLTVV.

The count of this clone is one. The chain employs TRBV23-1 and TRBJ1-2, with 8 bases fitting TRBD1. TRBV23-1 counts as an open reading frame of uncertain function. The V and J ends lost 4 bases and 4 bases, in that order; junction bases with no gene match: 5. The CDR3 extends over 14 amino acids. Written as DNA, the CDR3 is TGCGCCAGCAGTCCCAGGGGGCGTACCTATGGCTACACCTTC. It specifies CASSPRGRTYGYTF.

This chain connects TRBV29-1 to TRBJ2-3; D remains unclear. Trimming cost V 0 bases and J 0 bases, with 4 bases left between them. The CDR3 covers 13 residues. Per germline, CDR1 SQVTM and CDR2 ANQGSEA. Here the CDR3 reads CSVEETSTDTQYF. The CDR3 DNA follows: TGCAGCGTTGAAGAGACTAGCACAGATACGCAGTATTTT.

The chain couples TRBV28 to TRBJ2-3, with 12 bases identical to TRBD2. The CDR3 sequence is 15 residues long. Looked up from germline, CDR1 is MDHEN and CDR2 is SYDVKM. Losses at the gene ends were 5 bases for V and 8 bases for J; bases not matched to a gene: 8. The CDR3 here is CASSLRLAGDPTQYF. The DNA of the CDR3 is TGTGCCAGCAGTCTTAGACTAGCGGGAGATCCTACGCAGTATTTT.

This chain uses TRBV13 with TRBJ2-7; 9 bases map to TRBD1. The CDR3 has 14 residues. V shed 5 bases and J 2 bases; nucleotides not matched to a gene: 4. Germline CDR1 is PRHDT and CDR2 is FYEKMQ (reference sequence). CDR3 coding DNA: TGTGCCAGCAGCGACCGGGACAGGGCCTACGAGCAGTACTTC. Translation gives CASSDRDRAYEQYF.

The V and J genes are TRBV5-5 and TRBJ1-2, with TRBD1 matching over 8 bases. The germline CDR1 and CDR2 sequences are SGHKS and YYEKEE (reference sequence). Trimming removed 1 base from V and 5 bases from J; junction bases left unmatched: 4. The length of the CDR3 is 14 residues. The CDR3 here is CASSLSQGAYGYTF. CDR3 nucleotides: TGTGCCAGCAGCTTGTCTCAGGGGGCATATGGCTACACCTTC.